This T cell receptor beta chain was captured by sequencing in a study of T-cell memory formation after mild COVID-19. About the research overall: TCR clusters showed largely donor specificity.

General study findings and limits: Pre-infection memory already had some responding clones, implying cross-reactive memory joined. Contracting clones from day 15 to 85 had balanced CD4/CD8; later expanders favoured CD4+.

Trimming pared 3 bases from V and 7 bases from J, leaving 18 bases between. Germline CDR1 reads DFQATT; CDR2 reads SNEGSKA (reference sequence). The CDR3 covers 15 residues. Libraries for TCRalpha and TCRbeta carried sample barcodes and unique molecular identifiers via 5'RACE. MiXCR, applied by TCRdb to the 5' RACE reads, yields one record per CDR3 protein. The sample lists 55,000 to 70,000 distinct CDR3 sequences, about a quarter seen once, with 35% to 45% in the top ten. Remarks on this clonotype: Its specificity is not known.

The receptor was derived from a man younger than 35 who had mild COVID-19 (a few samples of this study predate the infection). Cell type and time point are not known. V is TRBV20-1 and J is TRBJ2-2, with D perhaps assigned TRBD1 or TRBD2 (5 bases each). What was sequenced was PBMCs or a T cell subset sorted from them (not recorded which). The CDR3 DNA reads TGCAGTGCTAGGGGGCAGGGTGGAGGCGGCGGGGAGCTGTTTTTT. Protein product: CSARGQGGGGGELFF.